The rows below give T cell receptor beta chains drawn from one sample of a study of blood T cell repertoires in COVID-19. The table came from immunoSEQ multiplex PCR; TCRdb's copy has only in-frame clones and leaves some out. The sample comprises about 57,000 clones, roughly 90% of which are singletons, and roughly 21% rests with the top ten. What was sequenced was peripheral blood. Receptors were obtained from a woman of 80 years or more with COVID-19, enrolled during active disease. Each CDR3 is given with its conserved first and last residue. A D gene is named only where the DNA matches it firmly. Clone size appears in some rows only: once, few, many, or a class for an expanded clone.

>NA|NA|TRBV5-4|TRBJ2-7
TGTGCCAGCAGCCGCCCGAGCTCCTACGAGCAGTACTTC
CASSRPSSYEQYF
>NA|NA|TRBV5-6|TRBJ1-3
TGTGCCAGCAGCTACCCGGGAGGCTCTGGAAACACCATATATTTT
CASSYPGGSGNTIYF
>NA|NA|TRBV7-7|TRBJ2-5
TGTGCTAGCAGCCCAGGGGTAAACCAAGAGACCCAGTACTTC
CASSPGVNQETQYF
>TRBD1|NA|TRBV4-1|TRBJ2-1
TGCGCCAGCAGCCAAGCCGATACAGGGGGTCTTGGGTATGAGCAGTTCTTC
CASSQADTGGLGYEQFF
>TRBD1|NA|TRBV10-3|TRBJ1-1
TGTGCCATCAGTGAAAGGGGGCGGACTGAAGCTTTCTTT
CAISERGRTEAFF
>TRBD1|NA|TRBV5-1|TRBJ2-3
TGCGCCAGCAGCAAAGGACAGGGCTCGACAGATACGCAGTATTTT
CASSKGQGSTDTQYF
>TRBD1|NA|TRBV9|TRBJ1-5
TGTGCCAGCAGCGCTCCGGGACAGGGCAATCAGCCCCAGCATTTT
CASSAPGQGNQPQHF
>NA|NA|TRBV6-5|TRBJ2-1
TGTGCCAGCAGTTACTCGCTGCGTAGCTCCTACAATGAGCAGTTCTTC
CASSYSLRSSYNEQFF
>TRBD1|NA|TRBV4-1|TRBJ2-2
TGCGCCAGCAGCCAAGGGGGGAGAACAGGGGGCGTCGGGGAGCTGTTTTTT
CASSQGGRTGGVGELFF
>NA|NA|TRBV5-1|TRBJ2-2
TGCGCCAGCAGCTTTGTTCCTGGGGGGGCGCGGGGCACCGGGGAGCTGTTTTTT
CASSFVPGGARGTGELFF
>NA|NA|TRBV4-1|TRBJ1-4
TGCGCCAGCAGCCAACAGACGCGGGAAAAACTGTTTTTT
CASSQQTREKLFF
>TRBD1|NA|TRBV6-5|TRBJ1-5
TGTGCCAGCAGCACAGGGGGAGGGCAGCCCCAGCATTTT
CASSTGGGQPQHF
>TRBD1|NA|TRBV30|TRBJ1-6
TGTGCGGAGGACAGGGGGAATTCACCCCTCCACTTT
CAEDRGNSPLHF
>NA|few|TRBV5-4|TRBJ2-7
TGTGCCAGCAGCTTACAGGCAGGGATTATGCACGAGCAGTACTTC
CASSLQAGIMHEQYF
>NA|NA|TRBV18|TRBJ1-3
TGTGCCAGCTCACCAGGACGGACAAGCTCTGGAAACACCATATATTTT
CASSPGRTSSGNTIYF
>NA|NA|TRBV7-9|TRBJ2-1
TGTGCCAGCAGCTTATATCACTCGAGGGCATCCTACAATGAGCAGTTCTTC
CASSLYHSRASYNEQFF
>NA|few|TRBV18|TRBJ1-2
TGTGCCAGCTCCCCTATTCCGGGGGGCGCCGGCTATGGCTACACCTTC
CASSPIPGGAGYGYTF
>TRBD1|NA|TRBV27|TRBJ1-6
TGTGCCAGCAGTTTGTTTAGGGCCCTACGGACAGGGCCTTCTAATTCACCCCTCCACTTT
CASSLFRALRTGPSNSPLHF
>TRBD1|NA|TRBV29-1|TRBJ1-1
TGCAGCGTAGGGACAGGGGGATTGAACACTGAAGCTTTCTTT
CSVGTGGLNTEAFF
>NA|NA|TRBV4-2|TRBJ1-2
TGTGCCAGCAGCCAAGATCTTATGGGAGGGCATGGCTACACCTTC
CASSQDLMGGHGYTF
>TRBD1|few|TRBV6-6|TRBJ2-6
TGTGCCAGCAGTGATACAGGGGCTGGGGCCAACGTCCTGACTTTC
CASSDTGAGANVLTF
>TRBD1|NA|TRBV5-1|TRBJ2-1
TGCGCCAGCAGCGTCGGGACAGGGGTGACCAATGAGCAGTTCTTC
CASSVGTGVTNEQFF
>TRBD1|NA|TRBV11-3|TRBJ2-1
TGTGCCAGCAGCTTCGGACAGGGCCAAGGAGATGAGCAGTTCTTC
CASSFGQGQGDEQFF
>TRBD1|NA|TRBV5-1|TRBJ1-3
TGCGCCAGCAGCTTGGCCCCGATCCAGGGGGCAGGAAACACCATATATTTT
CASSLAPIQGAGNTIYF
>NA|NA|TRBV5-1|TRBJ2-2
TGCGCCAGCAGCTTGAGACGGGTGGCGAACACCGGGGAGCTGTTTTTT
CASSLRRVANTGELFF
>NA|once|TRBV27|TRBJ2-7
TGTGCCAGCAGTTTATGGGGAGGGGGGTACGAGCAGTACTTC
CASSLWGGGYEQYF
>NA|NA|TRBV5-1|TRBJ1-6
TGCGCCAGCAGCTTGGGCAGGGAAAATTCACCCCTCCACTTT
CASSLGRENSPLHF
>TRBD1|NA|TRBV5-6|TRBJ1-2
TGTGCCAGCAGCCCTGGGACAGCCCCGAGCTATGGCTACACCTTC
CASSPGTAPSYGYTF
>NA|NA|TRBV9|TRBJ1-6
TGTGCCAGCAGCGTAGATCCGGGGAGCTCCTATAATTCACCCCTCCACTTT
CASSVDPGSSYNSPLHF
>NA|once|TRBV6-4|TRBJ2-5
TGTGCCAGCCCACCCGGGAGCCGCCGATGGGAGACCCAGTACTTC
CASPPGSRRWETQYF